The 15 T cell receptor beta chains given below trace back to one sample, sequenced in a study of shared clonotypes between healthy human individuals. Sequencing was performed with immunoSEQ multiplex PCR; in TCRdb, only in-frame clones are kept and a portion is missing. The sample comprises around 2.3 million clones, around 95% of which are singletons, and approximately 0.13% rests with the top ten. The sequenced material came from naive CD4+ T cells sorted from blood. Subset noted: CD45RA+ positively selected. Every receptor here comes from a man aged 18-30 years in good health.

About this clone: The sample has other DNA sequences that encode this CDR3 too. CDR3 coding DNA: TGTGCCAGCAGCGTCGCGACTAGCGGGGGACAAGAGACCCAGTACTTC. This gives the protein CASSVATSGGQETQYF. The chain links TRBV9 to TRBJ2-5, with 12 positions matching TRBD2. The CDR3 spans 16 residues. The V and J ends lost 2 bases and 2 bases, in that order; junction bases with no gene match: 4. Germline CDR1 is SGDLS and CDR2 is YYNGEE.

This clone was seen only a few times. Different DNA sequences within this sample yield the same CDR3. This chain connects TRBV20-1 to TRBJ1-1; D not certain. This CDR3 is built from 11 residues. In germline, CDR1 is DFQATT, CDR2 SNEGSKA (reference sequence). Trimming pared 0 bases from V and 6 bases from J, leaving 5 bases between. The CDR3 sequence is CSARDFPEAFF. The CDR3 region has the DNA TGCAGTGCTAGAGATTTCCCTGAAGCTTTCTTT.

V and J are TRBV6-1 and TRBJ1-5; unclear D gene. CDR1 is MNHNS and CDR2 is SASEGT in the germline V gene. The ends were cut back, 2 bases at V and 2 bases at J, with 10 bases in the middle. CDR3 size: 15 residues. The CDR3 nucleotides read TGTGCCAGCAGTGAATCCTGGGGTGGCAATCAGCCCCAGCATTTT. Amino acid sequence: CASSESWGGNQPQHF.

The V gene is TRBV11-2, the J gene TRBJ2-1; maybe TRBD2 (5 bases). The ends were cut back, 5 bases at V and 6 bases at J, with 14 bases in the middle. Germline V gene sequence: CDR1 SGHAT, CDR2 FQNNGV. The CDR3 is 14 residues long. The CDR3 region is CASSLRGDGNEQFF. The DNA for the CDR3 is TGTGCCAGCAGCCTCCGGGGAGATGGCAATGAGCAGTTCTTC.

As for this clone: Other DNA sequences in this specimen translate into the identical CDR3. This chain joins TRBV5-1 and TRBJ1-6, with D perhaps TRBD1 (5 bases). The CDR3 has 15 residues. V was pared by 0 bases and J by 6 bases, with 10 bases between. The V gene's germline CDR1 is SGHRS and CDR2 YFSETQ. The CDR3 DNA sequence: TGCGCCAGCAGCTTGGCCGGGGGAAGTAATTCACCCCTCCACTTT. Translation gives CASSLAGGSNSPLHF.

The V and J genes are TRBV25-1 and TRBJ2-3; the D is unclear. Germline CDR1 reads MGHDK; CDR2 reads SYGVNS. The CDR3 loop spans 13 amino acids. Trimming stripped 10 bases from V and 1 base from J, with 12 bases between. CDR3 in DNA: TGTGCCACCCAGCCCACGCGCACAGATACGCAGTATTTT. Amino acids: CATQPTRTDTQYF.

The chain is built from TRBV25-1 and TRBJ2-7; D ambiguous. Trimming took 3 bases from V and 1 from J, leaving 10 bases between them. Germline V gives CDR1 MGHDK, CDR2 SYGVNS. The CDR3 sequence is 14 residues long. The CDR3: CASSEFGRSYEQYF. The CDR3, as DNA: TGTGCCAGCAGTGAGTTTGGCAGGTCCTACGAGCAGTACTTC.

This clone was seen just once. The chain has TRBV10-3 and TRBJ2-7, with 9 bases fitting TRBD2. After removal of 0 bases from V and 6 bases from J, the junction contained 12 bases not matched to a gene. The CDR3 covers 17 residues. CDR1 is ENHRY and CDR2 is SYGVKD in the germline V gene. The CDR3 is CAISESDSSGRRSEQYF. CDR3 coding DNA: TGTGCCATCAGTGAGTCAGACAGCAGCGGGAGGCGATCCGAGCAGTACTTC.

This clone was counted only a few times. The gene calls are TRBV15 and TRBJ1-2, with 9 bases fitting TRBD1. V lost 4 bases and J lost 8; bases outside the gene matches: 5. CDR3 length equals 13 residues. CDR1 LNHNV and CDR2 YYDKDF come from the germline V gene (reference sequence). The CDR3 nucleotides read TGTGCCACCAGCAACCGACAGGGGGGAGGCTACACCTTC. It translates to CATSNRQGGGYTF.

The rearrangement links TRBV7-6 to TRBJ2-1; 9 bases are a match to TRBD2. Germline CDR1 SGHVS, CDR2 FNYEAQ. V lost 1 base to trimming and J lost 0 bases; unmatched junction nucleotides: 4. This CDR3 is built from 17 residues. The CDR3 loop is CASSLGAGGSSYNEQFF. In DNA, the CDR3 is TGTGCCAGCAGCTTAGGGGCGGGAGGGAGCTCCTACAATGAGCAGTTCTTC.

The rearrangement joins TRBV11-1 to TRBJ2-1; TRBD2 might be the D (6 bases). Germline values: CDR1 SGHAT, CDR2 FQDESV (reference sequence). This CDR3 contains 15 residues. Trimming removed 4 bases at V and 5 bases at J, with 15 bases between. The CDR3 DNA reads TGTGCCAGCAGCTCTTATGGGGAGGCAAACAATGAGCAGTTCTTC. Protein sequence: CASSSYGEANNEQFF.

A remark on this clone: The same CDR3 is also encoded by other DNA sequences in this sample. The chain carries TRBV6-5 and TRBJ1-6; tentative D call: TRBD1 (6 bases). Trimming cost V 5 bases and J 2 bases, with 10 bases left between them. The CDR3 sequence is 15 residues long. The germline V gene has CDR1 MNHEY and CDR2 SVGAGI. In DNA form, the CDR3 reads TGTGCCAGCAGTGTTGACAGGCCCTATAATTCACCCCTCCACTTT. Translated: CASSVDRPYNSPLHF.

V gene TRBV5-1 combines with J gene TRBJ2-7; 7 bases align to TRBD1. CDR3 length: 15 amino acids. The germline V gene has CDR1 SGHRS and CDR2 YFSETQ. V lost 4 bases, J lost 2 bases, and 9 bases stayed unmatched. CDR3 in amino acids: CASSGRTGVTYEQYF. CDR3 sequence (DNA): TGCGCCAGCAGCGGAAGGACAGGTGTCACCTACGAGCAGTACTTC.

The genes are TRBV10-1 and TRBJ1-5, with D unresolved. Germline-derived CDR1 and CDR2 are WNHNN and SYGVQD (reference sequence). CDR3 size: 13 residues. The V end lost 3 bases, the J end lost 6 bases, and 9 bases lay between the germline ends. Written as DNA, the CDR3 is TGCGCCAGCAGTGAAACGAGTGGTCAGCCCCAGCATTTT. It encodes CASSETSGQPQHF.

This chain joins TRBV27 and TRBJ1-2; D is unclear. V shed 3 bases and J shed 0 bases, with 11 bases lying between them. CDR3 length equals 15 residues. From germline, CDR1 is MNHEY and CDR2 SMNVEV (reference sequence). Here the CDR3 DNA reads TGTGCCAGCAGTTTCGTTTTCGGGGCTAACTATGGCTACACCTTC. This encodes CASSFVFGANYGYTF.